This TCR beta chain came from a study of blood T cell repertoires in COVID-19. Study context: Spain, Italy and the United States supplied samples that represented acute and convalescent COVID-19. In each case, the material was cDNA or gDNA derived from T cells, B-cell-depleted T cells, or PBMCs.

A single count supports this clone. Original methodology: The assay estimated nucleated cells by amplifying reference gene primers. The method was immunoSEQ multiplex PCR; TCRdb's version includes in-frame clones alone and lacks a portion of them. The V and J calls and clone size are taken from that table; D and trimming were inferred from the DNA. The sample shows around 30,000 clones, just over 90% of them seen only once. Trimming took 6 bases from V and 6 from J; bases not matched to a gene: 18. The CDR3 is 18 amino acids. The V gene's germline CDR1 is LNHDA and CDR2 SQIVND (reference sequence). Sequencing input: peripheral blood. The gene calls are TRBV19 and TRBJ1-2, with 11 bases fitting TRBD1. The sequence derives from a man between 60 and 70 years old with acute or convalescent COVID-19. The CDR3 DNA reads TGTGCCAGTAGGATACCTCCGGGACAGGGGGGAGGGTTAAATGGCTACACCTTC. Translating it yields CASRIPPGQGGGLNGYTF.